The source of this T cell receptor beta chain is a study of T cell responses to AZD1222 COVID-19 vaccine (dated by TCRdb to the early 2020s). Looking at the study overall: AZD1222 recipients whose second dose came at about 4 weeks and those whose second dose came at about 12 weeks were combined into one group, since spike-specific TCR depth and breadth did not differ between the two schedules. Trial participants were enrolled by age into 18-55, 56-69 and 70-plus year subgroups, with 148, 28 and 57 TCR-sequenced participants respectively. TCR sequencing was performed for about 250 trial participants, of whom some 200 were given two doses of AZD1222 and around 25 were given two doses of MenACWY control vaccine.

Sample time point, as interpreted from the label and publication: baseline before first vaccination. The vaccinee samples were drawn from two UK trials, COV001 and COV002, one of which was a single-blind randomized controlled phase 2/3 trial testing AZD1222 (ChAdOx1 nCoV-19) in healthy adults. For TCRbeta chain sequencing, PBMC samples from trial participants were taken at day 0 and at day 28 after the second dose. Study-wide findings and limitations: In the small 56-69-year group, the increase in depth fell short of significance, most likely because of low power. Only a handful of AZD1222 recipients were SARS-CoV-2 seropositive at baseline, limiting conclusions about previously exposed vaccinees. Participants were mostly white British, with more females than males. The authors suggested clonal diversity may have been underestimated. Because no samples from the day 14 peak response were available, repertoires could be characterized only after the peak T cell response. The whole spike protein was spanned by vaccine-associated CD4 TCRs, and dominant responses were seen in regions 160-218 and 743-854. After two AZD1222 doses, spike-specific TCR breadth and depth were significantly higher than at day 0 and than in MenACWY recipients. Reportedly, almost half of the unique spike-specific TCRs recognized epitopes lying outside the regions that are mutated in the B.1.351 and B.1.1.7 variants.

The junction shows trimming of 2 bases on V and 5 bases on J, plus 12 bases between the germline ends. The CDR3 has 14 amino acids, counting the end cysteine and phenylalanine. Only the CDR3 region is kept as DNA, spanning 42 bases read in frame from base 1. According to the germline V gene, CDR1 reads MNHEY and CDR2 reads SVGAGI. Concerning this clone: It has no known antigen specificity. Per-nucleotide qualities are absent, and no much larger clonotype sits a single base away.

The CDR3 regions of human TCRbeta chains were analyzed by immunosequencing. On the authors' methods: TCRs in the repertoires were matched against a reference library of SARS-CoV-2-specific TCRs that had been generated with the MIRA antigen-specificity platform. Breadth meant the fraction of unique TCRs that were SARS-CoV-2-associated, whereas depth meant the fraction of total T cells that were SARS-CoV-2-associated. Using the MIRA data, every spike-specific TCR was mapped to the spike region that the TCR reacted to and assigned to either a CD4 or a CD8 class. Log10-transformed breadth and depth values were compared by one-way ANOVA with Sidak's multiple comparisons tests. As stored in TCRdb, this immuneACCESS dataset retains in-frame rearrangements with V and J assigned. A fraction of the clones does not appear; measured against another copy, unresolved V genes explain less than half of the discrepancy, and the remainder lacks a known reason. Clone size and V and J calls were adopted from that table, with D and trimming inferred from the DNA. Counted in this sample were 110,000 to 150,000 clones; about 93% of them appeared once. Together, the top ten hold roughly 9% of the sample.

The V and J segments used are TRBV6-5 and TRBJ2-5; no D gene call is confident. Sequences were derived from peripheral blood, sampled on day 0 of AZD1222 vaccination. The sequence was collected from an adult in good health. The DNA is TGTGCCAGCAGTTACGGTCCCCCGCCCGAGACCCAGTACTTC. It is translated as CASSYGPPPETQYF.